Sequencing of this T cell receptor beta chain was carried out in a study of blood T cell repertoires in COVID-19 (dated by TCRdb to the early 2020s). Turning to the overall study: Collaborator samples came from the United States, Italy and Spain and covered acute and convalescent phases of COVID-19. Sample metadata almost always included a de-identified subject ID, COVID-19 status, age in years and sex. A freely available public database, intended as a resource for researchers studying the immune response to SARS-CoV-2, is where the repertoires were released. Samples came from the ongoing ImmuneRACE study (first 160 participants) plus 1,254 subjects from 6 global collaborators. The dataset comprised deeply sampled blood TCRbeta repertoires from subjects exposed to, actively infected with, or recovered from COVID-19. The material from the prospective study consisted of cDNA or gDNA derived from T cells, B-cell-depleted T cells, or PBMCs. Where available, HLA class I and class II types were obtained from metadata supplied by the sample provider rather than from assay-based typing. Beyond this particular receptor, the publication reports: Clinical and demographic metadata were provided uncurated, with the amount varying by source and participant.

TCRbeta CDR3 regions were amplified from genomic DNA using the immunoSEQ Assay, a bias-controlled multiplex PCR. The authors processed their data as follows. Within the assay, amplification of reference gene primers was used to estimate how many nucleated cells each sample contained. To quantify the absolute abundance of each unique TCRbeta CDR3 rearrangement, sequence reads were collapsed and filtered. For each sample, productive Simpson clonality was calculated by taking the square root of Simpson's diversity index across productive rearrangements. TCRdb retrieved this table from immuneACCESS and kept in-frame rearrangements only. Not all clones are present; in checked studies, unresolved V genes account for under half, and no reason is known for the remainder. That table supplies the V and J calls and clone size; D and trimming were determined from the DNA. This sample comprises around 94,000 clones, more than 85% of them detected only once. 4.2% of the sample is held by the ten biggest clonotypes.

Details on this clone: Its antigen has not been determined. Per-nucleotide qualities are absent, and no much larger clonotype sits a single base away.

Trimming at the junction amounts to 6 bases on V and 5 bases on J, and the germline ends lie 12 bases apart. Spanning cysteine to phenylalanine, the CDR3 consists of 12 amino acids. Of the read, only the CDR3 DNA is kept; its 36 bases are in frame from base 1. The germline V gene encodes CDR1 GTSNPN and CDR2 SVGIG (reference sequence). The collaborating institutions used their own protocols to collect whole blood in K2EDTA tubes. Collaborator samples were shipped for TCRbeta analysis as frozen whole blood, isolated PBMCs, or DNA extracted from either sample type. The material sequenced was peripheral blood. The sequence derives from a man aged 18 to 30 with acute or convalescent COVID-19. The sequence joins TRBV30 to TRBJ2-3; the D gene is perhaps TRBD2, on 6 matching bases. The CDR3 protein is CACGGAQDTQYF. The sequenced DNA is TGTGCCTGCGGGGGAGCGCAAGATACGCAGTATTTT.